The 4 T cell receptor beta chains given below trace back to one sample, sequenced in a study of T-cell memory formation after mild COVID-19. Via MiXCR, TCRdb re-called the 5' RACE reads, giving one row per CDR3 protein. The sample contains approximately 480,000 distinct CDR3 sequences, 15% to 20% of which appear only once. Sequencing used PBMCs or a T cell subset sorted from them (not recorded which). The receptor source for this set is an adult woman who had mild COVID-19 (a few samples of this study predate the infection). Cell type and time point are not known.

The chain joins TRBV6-4 to TRBJ2-3, with D possibly matching TRBD2 (6 bases). CDR1 and CDR2 from the germline V gene are MRHNA and SNTAGT. V gave up 3 bases and J gave up 1 base, with 11 bases separating them. The CDR3 runs 15 residues. CDR3 amino acids: CASSEGGGGTDTQYF. For the CDR3, the DNA is TGTGCCAGCAGTGAGGGGGGAGGTGGCACAGATACGCAGTATTTT.

The CDR3 nucleotides are TGTGCCAGCAGTTTCACAGGGGCTAGCAATCAGCCCCAGCATTTT. Its translation: CASSFTGASNQPQHF. The rearrangement joins TRBV12-3 or TRBV12-4 to TRBJ1-5; 7 bases line up with TRBD1. CDR3 length: 15 residues. V shed 3 bases and J 0 bases; nucleotides not matched to a gene: 2.

The chain recombines TRBV3-1 with TRBJ2-3, with D uncertain. Trimming removed 6 bases at V and 0 bases at J, with 13 bases between. CDR3 length: 15 amino acids. Germline V CDR1 and CDR2: LGHDT, YNNKEL (reference sequence). The CDR3 sequence is CASRSQLLSTDTQYF. CDR3 in DNA: TGTGCCAGCAGGTCACAGCTACTTAGCACAGATACGCAGTATTTT.

This clonotype was counted many times. This chain joins TRBV7-9 and TRBJ2-7; D is ambiguous. CDR1 SEHNR and CDR2 FQNEAQ come from the germline V gene (reference sequence). The CDR3 is 12 amino acids. Trimming pared 2 bases from V and 2 bases from J, leaving 4 bases between. The CDR3 reads CASSLSTYEQYF. The CDR3 DNA reads as TGTGCCAGCAGCTTAAGTACCTACGAGCAGTACTTC.